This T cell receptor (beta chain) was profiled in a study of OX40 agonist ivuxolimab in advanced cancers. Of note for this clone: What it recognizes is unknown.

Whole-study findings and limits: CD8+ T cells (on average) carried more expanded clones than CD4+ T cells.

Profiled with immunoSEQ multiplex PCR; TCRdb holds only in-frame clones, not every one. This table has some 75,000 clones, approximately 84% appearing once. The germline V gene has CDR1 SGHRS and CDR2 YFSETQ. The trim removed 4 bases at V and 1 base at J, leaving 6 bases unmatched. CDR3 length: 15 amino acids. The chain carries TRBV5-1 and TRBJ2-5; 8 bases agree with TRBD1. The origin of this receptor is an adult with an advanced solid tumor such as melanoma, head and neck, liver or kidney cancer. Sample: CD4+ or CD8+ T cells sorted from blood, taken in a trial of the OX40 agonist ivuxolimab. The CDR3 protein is CASSTVGQGQETQYF. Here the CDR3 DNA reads TGCGCCAGCAGCACCGTCGGACAGGGCCAAGAGACCCAGTACTTC.